The clone carrying this T cell receptor beta chain was counted ten times or more. Its matching antigen is unknown. Subjects aged 18 to 65 presented with newly diagnosed hyperthyroidism of less than 2 months' duration. The data were obtained in a study of T cells in Graves' hyperthyroidism and ophthalmopathy. General study findings and limits: Blood also showed most of the thyroid clonotypes that were expanded above 0.001.

RNA transcripts gave rise to amplified TCR beta CDR3 regions. The HTBI set primed first-round TCR CDR3 RT-PCR. From the multiplex PCR reads, TCRdb called clonotypes with MiXCR, one entry per CDR3 protein. The sample yields about 520,000 distinct CDR3 sequences, around 21% seen once. The CDR3 runs to 16 residues. J was trimmed by 4 bases and V by 3 bases; bases with no gene match: 5. CDR1 and CDR2 (germline): KGHDR, SFDVKD. Sequencing was performed on blood. This TCR derives from a man between 18 and 29 years old with Graves' hyperthyroidism. The J gene is TRBJ2-5, the V gene TRBV24-1; 12 bases agree with TRBD1. The CDR3 DNA is TGTGCCACCAGTGATGCGGGACAGGGGGCTCGAGAGACCCAGTACTTC. Translating it yields CATSDAGQGARETQYF.